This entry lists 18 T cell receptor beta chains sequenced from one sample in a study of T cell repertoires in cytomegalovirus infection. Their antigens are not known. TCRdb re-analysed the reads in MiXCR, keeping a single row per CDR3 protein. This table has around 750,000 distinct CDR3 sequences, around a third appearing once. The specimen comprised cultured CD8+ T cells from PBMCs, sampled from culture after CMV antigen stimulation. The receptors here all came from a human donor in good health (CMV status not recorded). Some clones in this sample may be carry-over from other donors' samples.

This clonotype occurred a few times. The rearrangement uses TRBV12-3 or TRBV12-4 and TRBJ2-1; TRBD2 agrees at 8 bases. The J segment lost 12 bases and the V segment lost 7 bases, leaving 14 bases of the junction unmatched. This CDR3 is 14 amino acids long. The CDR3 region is CASTPSGGPLGQFF. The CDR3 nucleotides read TGTGCCAGCACCCCCAGCGGGGGTCCACTCGGGCAGTTCTTC.

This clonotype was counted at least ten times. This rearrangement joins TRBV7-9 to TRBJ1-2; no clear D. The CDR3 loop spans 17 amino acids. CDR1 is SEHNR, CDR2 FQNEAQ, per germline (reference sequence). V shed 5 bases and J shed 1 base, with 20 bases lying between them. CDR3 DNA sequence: TGTGCCAGCAGCCGCCCGGAAAGGCAGGATGATAACTATGGCTACACCTTC. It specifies CASSRPERQDDNYGYTF.

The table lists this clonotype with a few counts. CDR3 loop: CATSDLQRGEGGDGELFF. The CDR3 DNA reads as TGTGCCACCAGTGATTTGCAAAGAGGGGAAGGGGGCGACGGGGAGCTGTTTTTT. J is TRBJ2-2 and V is TRBV24-1; 7 nucleotides align to TRBD1. The CDR3 runs to 18 residues. Germline V gene sequence: CDR1 KGHDR, CDR2 SFDVKD. V trimming: 0 bases; J trimming: 7 bases; junction bases outside the gene matches: 13.

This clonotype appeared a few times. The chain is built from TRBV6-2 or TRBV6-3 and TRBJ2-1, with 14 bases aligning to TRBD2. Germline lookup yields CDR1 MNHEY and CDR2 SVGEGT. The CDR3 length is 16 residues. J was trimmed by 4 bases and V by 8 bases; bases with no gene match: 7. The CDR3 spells CASGWTSGGHYNEQFF. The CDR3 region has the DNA TGTGCCAGCGGCTGGACTAGCGGGGGGCATTACAATGAGCAGTTCTTC.

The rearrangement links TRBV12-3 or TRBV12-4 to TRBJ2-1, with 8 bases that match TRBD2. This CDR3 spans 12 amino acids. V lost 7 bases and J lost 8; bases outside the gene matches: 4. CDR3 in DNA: TGTGCCAGCACCCCCGGGGGGGATGAGCAGTTCTTC. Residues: CASTPGGDEQFF.

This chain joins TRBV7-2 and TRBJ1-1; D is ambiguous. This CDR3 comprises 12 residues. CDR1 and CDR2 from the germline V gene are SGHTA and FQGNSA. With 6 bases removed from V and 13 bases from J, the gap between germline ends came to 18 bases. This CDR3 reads CASRYSAGWGFF. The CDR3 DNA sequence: TGTGCCAGCAGATACTCCGCCGGGTGGGGTTTCTTT.

The CDR3, as DNA: TGTGCCAGCAGCAAGGGACAGGGAAACTCTGGAAACACCATATATTTT. Protein: CASSKGQGNSGNTIYF. The rearrangement joins TRBV9 to TRBJ1-3; 9 nucleotides align to TRBD1. CDR3 length: 16 amino acids. V lost 4 bases to trimming and J lost 0 bases; unmatched junction nucleotides: 5. Germline CDR1 and CDR2: SGDLS and YYNGEE.

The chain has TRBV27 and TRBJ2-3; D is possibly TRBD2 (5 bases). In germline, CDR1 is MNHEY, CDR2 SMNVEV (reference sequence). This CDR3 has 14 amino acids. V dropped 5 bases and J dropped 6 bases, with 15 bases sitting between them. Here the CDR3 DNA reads TGTGCCAGCAGTCCCCGGGAACGCGGGGATACGCAGTATTTT. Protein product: CASSPRERGDTQYF.

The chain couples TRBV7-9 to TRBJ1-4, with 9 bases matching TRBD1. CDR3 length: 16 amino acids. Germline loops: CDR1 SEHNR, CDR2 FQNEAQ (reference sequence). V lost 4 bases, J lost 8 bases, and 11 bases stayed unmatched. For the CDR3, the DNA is TGTGCCAGCAGCTGGACCGGGACAGGGTTCGGGGAAAAACTGTTTTTT. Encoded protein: CASSWTGTGFGEKLFF.

CDR3 amino acids: CASREGGLTSPLHF. CDR3 nucleotides: TGTGCCAGCAGAGAGGGAGGTCTGACCTCACCCCTCCACTTT. The chain has TRBV2 and TRBJ1-6; D is ambiguous. Germline loops: CDR1 SNHLY, CDR2 FYNNEI. This CDR3 is built from 14 residues. The V end was cut by 6 bases, the J end by 10 bases, with 16 bases between.

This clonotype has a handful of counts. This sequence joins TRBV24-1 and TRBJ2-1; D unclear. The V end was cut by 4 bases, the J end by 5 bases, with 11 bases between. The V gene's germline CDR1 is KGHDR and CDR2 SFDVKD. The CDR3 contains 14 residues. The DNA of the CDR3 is TGTGCCACCAGTGAATCCGGAAACGACAATGAGCAGTTCTTC. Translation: CATSESGNDNEQFF.

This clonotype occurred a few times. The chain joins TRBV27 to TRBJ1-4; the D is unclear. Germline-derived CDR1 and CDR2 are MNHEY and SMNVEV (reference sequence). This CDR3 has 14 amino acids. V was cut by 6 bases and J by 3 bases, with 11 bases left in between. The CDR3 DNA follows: TGTGCCAGCAGCCGCCAGGATCCTAATGAAAAACTGTTTTTT. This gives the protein CASSRQDPNEKLFF.

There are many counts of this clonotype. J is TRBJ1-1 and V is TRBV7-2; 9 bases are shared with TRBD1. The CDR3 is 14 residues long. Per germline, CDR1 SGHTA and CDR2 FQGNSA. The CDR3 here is CATWLGQGNTEAFF. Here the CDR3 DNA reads TGTGCTACCTGGTTGGGACAGGGGAACACTGAAGCTTTCTTT.

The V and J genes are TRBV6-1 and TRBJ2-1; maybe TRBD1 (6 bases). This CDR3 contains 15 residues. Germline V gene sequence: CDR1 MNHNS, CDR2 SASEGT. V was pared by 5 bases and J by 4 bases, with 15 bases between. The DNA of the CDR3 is TGTGCCAGCAGTTATTTCCACAGGGTTTACAATGAGCAGTTCTTC. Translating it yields CASSYFHRVYNEQFF.

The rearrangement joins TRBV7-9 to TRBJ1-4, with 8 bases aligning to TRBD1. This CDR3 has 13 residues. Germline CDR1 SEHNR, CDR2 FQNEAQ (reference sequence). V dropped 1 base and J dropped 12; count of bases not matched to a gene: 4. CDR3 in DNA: TGTGCCAGCAGCTTAGGCGGACAGGGAGAACTGTTTTTT. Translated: CASSLGGQGELFF.

For the CDR3, the DNA is TGCAGTGCTAGAGATGGACGGGTCCGCGAGCAGTACTTC. It specifies CSARDGRVREQYF. The chain combines TRBV20-1 with TRBJ2-7; D uncertain. Trimming removed 0 bases at V and 6 bases at J, with 12 bases between. Germline assignment: CDR1 DFQATT and CDR2 SNEGSKA (reference sequence). The length of the CDR3 is 13 residues.

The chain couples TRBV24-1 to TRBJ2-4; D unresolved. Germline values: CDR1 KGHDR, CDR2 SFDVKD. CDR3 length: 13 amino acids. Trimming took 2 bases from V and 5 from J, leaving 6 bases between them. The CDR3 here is CATSDSRENIQYF. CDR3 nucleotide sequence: TGTGCCACCAGTGATTCAAGGGAAAACATTCAGTACTTC.

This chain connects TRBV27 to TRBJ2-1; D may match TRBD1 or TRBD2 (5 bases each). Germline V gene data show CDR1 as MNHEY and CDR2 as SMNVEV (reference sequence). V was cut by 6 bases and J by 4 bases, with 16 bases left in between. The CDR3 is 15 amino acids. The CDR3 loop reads CASSPPGSPYNEQFF. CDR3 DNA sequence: TGTGCCAGCAGCCCCCCAGGGAGCCCATACAATGAGCAGTTCTTC.